These 29 T cell receptor beta chains originate from one sample sequenced in a study of read filtering for tumor transcriptome and immune sequencing. From 300 to 400 ng of RNA, a library with molecular barcoded alpha/delta and beta/gamma adaptors was made. TCRdb analysed the reads with MiXCR anew, one entry per CDR3 protein. The data contain over 45,000 distinct CDR3 sequences, 20% of them seen just once; the ten biggest clones take up roughly 37%. Sequenced input: a population of CD138-negative cells sorted from bone marrow. The receptors were gathered from a donor at least 40 years old with multiple myeloma.

This clonotype was picked up a small number of times. V usage is TRBV28 and J usage is TRBJ2-7; 8 nucleotides line up with TRBD1. J lost 0 bases, V lost 6 bases, and 1 base had no gene match. This CDR3 has 13 amino acids. CDR1 is MDHEN, CDR2 SYDVKM, per germline. CDR3 in amino acids: CASRDRASYEQYF. The CDR3 region has the DNA TGTGCCAGCAGGGACAGGGCCTCCTACGAGCAGTACTTC.

This clonotype rates as medium-sized. The chain joins TRBV6-2 or TRBV6-3 to TRBJ2-1; TRBD2 agrees at 12 bases. V lost 5 bases, J lost 9 bases, and 11 bases stayed unmatched. CDR1 is MNHEY and CDR2 is SVGEGT in the germline V gene. CDR3 size: 16 residues. The CDR3 loop is CASSLTGLAGSSEQFF. CDR3 DNA: TGTGCCAGCAGTCTCACTGGACTAGCGGGATCATCTGAGCAGTTCTTC.

The sample holds many counts of this clonotype. This chain joins TRBV7-9 and TRBJ2-7, with D possibly matching TRBD1 (6 bases). V lost 5 bases to trimming and J lost 6 bases, with 14 bases between them. This CDR3 has 13 residues. CDR1 is SEHNR and CDR2 is FQNEAQ in the germline V gene (reference sequence). The CDR3 sequence is CASSDPGDLEQYF. The CDR3 nucleotides are TGTGCCAGCAGCGACCCAGGGGATCTCGAGCAGTACTTC.

The chain couples TRBV5-1 to TRBJ2-7; 8 bases map to TRBD2. V shed 0 bases and J 1 base; nucleotides not matched to a gene: 3. The CDR3 totals 15 residues. CDR1 and CDR2 (germline): SGHRS, YFSETQ. Here the CDR3 reads CASSLVAGSSYEQYF. The CDR3 DNA sequence: TGCGCCAGCAGCTTGGTAGCGGGATCTTCCTACGAGCAGTACTTC.

In this sample, this clonotype turned up many times. This chain links TRBV7-2 with TRBJ2-1, with D uncertain. V was trimmed by 5 bases and J by 5 bases, leaving 10 bases between them. CDR3 size: 13 residues. CDR1 SGHTA and CDR2 FQGNSA come from the germline V gene. CDR3 coding DNA: TGTGCCAGCAGCCTCGACTCGCACAATGAGCAGTTCTTC. Its translation: CASSLDSHNEQFF.

The gene calls are TRBV7-9 and TRBJ1-5; 9 bases match TRBD1. CDR1 and CDR2 from the germline V gene are SEHNR and FQNEAQ (reference sequence). J lost 5 bases, V lost 4 bases, and 3 bases had no gene match. This CDR3 region has 14 residues. CDR3 nucleotides: TGTGCCAGCAGCTCGACAGGGGGGGATCAGCCCCAGCATTTT. Amino acid sequence: CASSSTGGDQPQHF.

As concerns this clonotype: This may arise from a read error, as a much more abundant clone is one base away. The chain employs TRBV20-1 and TRBJ2-5; D possibly corresponds to TRBD2 (6 bases). Germline V gene lookup returns CDR1 DFQATT and CDR2 SNEGSKA (reference sequence). CDR3 size: 14 residues. Trimming pared 3 bases from V and 3 bases from J, leaving 14 bases between. The CDR3 nucleotides are TGCAGTGCTAGGAATACGGGAGAGGAAGAGACCCAGTACTTC. Its translation is CSARNTGEEETQYF.

The chain employs TRBV6-2 or TRBV6-3 and TRBJ2-7; D is undetermined. Deletions cut 4 bases from V and 3 bases from J, with 7 bases between. Germline values: CDR1 MNHEY, CDR2 SVGEGT. The CDR3 sequence is 12 residues long. CDR3 nucleotides: TGTGCCAGCAGTTCGACAAACTACGAGCAGTACTTC. Residues: CASSSTNYEQYF.

Here the CDR3 reads CASSNGTGGPNEQFF. CDR3 nucleotides: TGTGCCAGCAGTAACGGAACGGGAGGTCCCAATGAGCAGTTCTTC. This chain links TRBV7-9 with TRBJ2-1; 7 bases match TRBD2. Losses at the gene ends were 6 bases for V and 6 bases for J; bases not matched to a gene: 11. Germline V gene lookup returns CDR1 SEHNR and CDR2 FQNEAQ (reference sequence). The CDR3 length is 15 residues.

The sample holds many counts of this clonotype. The rearrangement uses TRBV6-5 and TRBJ2-2, with 10 bases aligning to TRBD1. V lost 8 bases to trimming and J lost 5 bases; unmatched junction nucleotides: 5. The CDR3 spans 14 residues. In germline, CDR1 is MNHEY, CDR2 SVGAGI. The CDR3 coding sequence is TGTGCCAGCGATCCGGGACAGGGGACCGGGGAGCTGTTTTTT. This sequence encodes CASDPGQGTGELFF.

As regards this clonotype: This may arise from a read error, as a much more abundant clone is one base away. The V call is TRBV12-3 or TRBV12-4, the J call TRBJ2-7, with D perhaps TRBD1 or TRBD2 (5 bases each). Trimming took 5 bases from V and 2 from J, leaving 10 bases between them. The CDR3 is 13 amino acids. CDR3 region: CASSDSGAYEQYF. In DNA, the CDR3 is TGTGCCAGCAGTGACAGCGGAGCCTACGAGCAGTACTTC.

In its sample, this clonotype was seen many times. The chain links TRBV5-4 to TRBJ2-3; D is undetermined. CDR3 length: 15 residues. The V gene lost 0 bases and the J gene lost 2 bases, with 10 bases spanning the gap. In germline, CDR1 is SGHNT, CDR2 YYREEE (reference sequence). As DNA, the CDR3 is TGTGCCAGCAGCTTGGGGGATTCAGCCACAGATACGCAGTATTTT. This codes for CASSLGDSATDTQYF.

This clonotype was seen repeatedly, ten times or more. The chain employs TRBV25-1 and TRBJ2-7; 8 positions agree with TRBD2. The germline V gene encodes CDR1 MGHDK and CDR2 SYGVNS. The CDR3 spans 11 residues. The J segment lost 6 bases and the V segment lost 8 bases, leaving 3 bases of the junction unmatched. CDR3 bases: TGTGCCAGCGGGCGGGGGGCCGAGCAGTACTTC. Its translation: CASGRGAEQYF.

This clonotype was detected many times. V gene TRBV23-1 combines with J gene TRBJ2-6; 9 bases are shared with TRBD1. TRBV23-1 falls under the ORF class, with uncertain function. The CDR3 contains 20 residues. The J segment lost 2 bases and the V segment lost 8 bases, leaving 19 bases of the junction unmatched. In DNA, the CDR3 is TGCGCCAGCCCCTCTCAATGGGAGCGGGACAGGGTGGCTGGGGCCAACGTCCTGACTTTC. It specifies CASPSQWERDRVAGANVLTF.

This clonotype was counted many times. The chain is built from TRBV2 and TRBJ2-1, with a weak D call TRBD1 (6 bases). The CDR3 contains 15 residues. Trimming left V 3 bases short and J 6 bases short, with 15 bases between. The V gene's germline CDR1 is SNHLY and CDR2 FYNNEI. The CDR3 sequence: CASSEKLTGSNEQFF. CDR3 DNA: TGTGCCAGCAGTGAGAAACTAACAGGGAGCAATGAGCAGTTCTTC.

This clonotype came up many times. The rearrangement joins TRBV10-3 to TRBJ2-1; 9 bases match TRBD2. CDR1 and CDR2 from the germline V gene are ENHRY and SYGVKD. This CDR3 comprises 14 residues. J lost 5 bases, V lost 10 bases, and 9 bases had no gene match. CDR3 amino acids: CATGSSGTDNEQFF. In nucleotides, the CDR3 is TGTGCCACCGGGTCTAGCGGGACAGACAATGAGCAGTTCTTC.

The DNA for the CDR3 is TGTGCCAGCAGGGTTAGCGGGCTCGGCGAAAGGACAGATACGCAGTATTTT. Translated: CASRVSGLGERTDTQYF. The chain links TRBV2 to TRBJ2-3, with 7 nucleotides matching TRBD2. The CDR3 has 17 residues. Trimming at V came to 6 bases and at J to 3 bases, leaving 15 bases not matched to a gene. Germline values: CDR1 SNHLY, CDR2 FYNNEI.

This clonotype occurred many times. The chain couples TRBV28 to TRBJ2-7; D call uncertain. Trimming cost V 2 bases and J 6 bases, with 11 bases left between them. Germline assignment: CDR1 MDHEN and CDR2 SYDVKM. The length of the CDR3 is 13 residues. The CDR3 nucleotides read TGTGCCAGCAGTTTACCTCCTGTTGGCGAGCAGTACTTC. Translation gives CASSLPPVGEQYF. Full variable domain (missing parts from reference TRBV28 and TRBJ2-7): DVKVTQSSRYLVKRTGEKVFLECVQDMDHENMFWYRQDPGLGLRLIYFSYDVKMKEKGDIPEGYSVSREKKERFSLILESASTNQTSMYLCASSLPPVGEQYFGPGTRLTVT.

This clonotype was recorded many times. The rearrangement joins TRBV18 to TRBJ2-7, with 8 bases lining up with TRBD2. Per germline, CDR1 KGHSH and CDR2 LQKENI. The CDR3 extends over 15 amino acids. V lost 0 bases and J lost 3; bases outside the gene matches: 4. CDR3 in DNA: TGTGCCAGCTCACCACCGGGACTAGGGAGCTACGAGCAGTACTTC. Translated, it gives CASSPPGLGSYEQYF.

V and J are TRBV2 and TRBJ2-7; maybe TRBD2 (5 bases). Germline values: CDR1 SNHLY, CDR2 FYNNEI. The length of the CDR3 is 16 residues. With 3 bases removed from V and 1 base from J, the gap between germline ends came to 16 bases. The CDR3 here is CASSELSSANSYEQYF. The CDR3 DNA reads TGTGCCAGCAGTGAGCTTAGTAGCGCGAATTCCTACGAGCAGTACTTC.

Of note for this clonotype: A far larger clone is one base from this, pointing to a likely read error. This rearrangement joins TRBV7-9 to TRBJ1-4, with D uncertain. The better agreement between TRBJ2-3 and the DNA end casts doubt on the J call. CDR3 size: 12 residues. The germline V gene encodes CDR1 SEHNR and CDR2 FQNEAQ (reference sequence). In DNA, the CDR3 is TGTGCCAGCAGTCCGGAGCTGGATGCGCAGTATTTT. This encodes CASSPELDAQYF.

This clonotype was counted ten times or more. This sequence joins TRBV12-3 or TRBV12-4 and TRBJ1-1; D is unclear. The V end lost 2 bases, the J end lost 0 bases, and 7 bases lay between the germline ends. This CDR3 comprises 14 residues. The CDR3 loop is CASSLRRVNTEAFF. CDR3 in DNA: TGTGCCAGCAGTTTACGCAGAGTGAACACTGAAGCTTTCTTT.

This clonotype has a handful of counts. A clone one base away is much larger, so this may be a read error. This sequence joins TRBV28 and TRBJ2-3, with 14 bases lining up with TRBD2. The CDR3 consists of 19 residues. CDR1 is MDHEN, CDR2 SYDVKM, per germline. The V segment lost 7 bases and the J segment 4 bases; nucleotides outside the gene matches: 16. Written as DNA, the CDR3 is TGTGCCAGCACGTCGGGGGGACTAGCGGGAGTCGGGGGCGCAGATACGCAGTATTTT. Translation: CASTSGGLAGVGGADTQYF. The whole variable domain, remainder taken from reference TRBV28 and TRBJ2-3, is DVKVTQSSRYLVKRTGEKVFLECVQDMDHENMFWYRQDPGLGLRLIYFSYDVKMKEKGDIPEGYSVSREKKERFSLILESASTNQTSMYLCASTSGGLAGVGGADTQYFGPGTRLTVL.

The chain recombines TRBV6-6 with TRBJ1-3; D is unclear. This CDR3 has 15 amino acids. The germline V gene has CDR1 MNHNY and CDR2 SVGAGI (reference sequence). The ends were cut back, 2 bases at V and 0 bases at J, with 8 bases in the middle. In DNA form, the CDR3 reads TGTGCCAGCAGTTACCCTCTCAACTCTGGAAACACCATATATTTT. This codes for CASSYPLNSGNTIYF.

Points on this clonotype: A far larger clone is one nucleotide away, so this likely arose from a read error. The V and J genes are TRBV3-2 and TRBJ2-2; the table gives TRBD2 as D, unverified against the DNA. TRBV3-2 is a known pseudogene. The CDR3 length is 18 residues. The CDR3 loop reads CASSQVVGAGGWTGELFF. CDR3 coding DNA: TGTGCCAGCAGCCAAGTTGTAGGAGCGGGAGGATGGACCGGGGAGCTGTTTTTT.

The chain is built from TRBV27 and TRBJ2-3; 9 bases map to TRBD2. V shed 4 bases, J shed 4 bases, and the junction held 9 bases outside the gene matches. CDR1 MNHEY and CDR2 SMNVEV come from the germline V gene (reference sequence). There are 16 residues in the CDR3. As DNA, the CDR3 is TGTGCCAGCAGTTCCCAGGGGGTAGCGGGAGCAGATACGCAGTATTTT. Protein product: CASSSQGVAGADTQYF.

In this sample, this clonotype turned up many times. The chain is built from TRBV29-1 and TRBJ2-5, with TRBD2 identical over 10 bases. This CDR3 spans 18 amino acids. The junction had 17 bases not matched to a gene; V was cut back by 2 bases and J by 5 bases. Germline CDR1 reads SQVTM; CDR2 reads ANQGSEA. Here the CDR3 DNA reads TGCAGCGTTGAAACCGGAGGACTAGCGGCTCAACTCTGGGAGACCCAGTACTTC. This sequence encodes CSVETGGLAAQLWETQYF.

The chain employs TRBV18 and TRBJ2-3; D ambiguous. The CDR3 is 15 residues long. V was shortened by 0 bases and J by 2 bases, with 9 bases between the two germline ends. Germline values: CDR1 KGHSH, CDR2 LQKENI. The CDR3 spells CASSPPGRFTDTQYF. The CDR3 nucleotides are TGTGCCAGCTCACCACCTGGGCGGTTCACAGATACGCAGTATTTT. Drawing the rest from reference TRBV18 and TRBJ2-3, the complete variable domain is NAGVMQNPRHLVRRRGQEARLRCSPMKGHSHVYWYRQLPEEGLKFMVYLQKENIIDESGMPKERFSAEFPKEGPSILRIQQVVRGDSAAYFCASSPPGRFTDTQYFGPGTRLTVL.

V gene TRBV20-1 combines with J gene TRBJ1-5; 7 positions agree with TRBD1. Germline loops: CDR1 DFQATT, CDR2 SNEGSKA (reference sequence). The CDR3 is 13 amino acids. With 5 bases clipped from V and 3 bases from J, the junction kept 4 bases outside the gene matches. The CDR3 is CSAHQGDNQPQHF. For the CDR3, the DNA is TGCAGTGCTCACCAGGGGGACAATCAGCCCCAGCATTTT.